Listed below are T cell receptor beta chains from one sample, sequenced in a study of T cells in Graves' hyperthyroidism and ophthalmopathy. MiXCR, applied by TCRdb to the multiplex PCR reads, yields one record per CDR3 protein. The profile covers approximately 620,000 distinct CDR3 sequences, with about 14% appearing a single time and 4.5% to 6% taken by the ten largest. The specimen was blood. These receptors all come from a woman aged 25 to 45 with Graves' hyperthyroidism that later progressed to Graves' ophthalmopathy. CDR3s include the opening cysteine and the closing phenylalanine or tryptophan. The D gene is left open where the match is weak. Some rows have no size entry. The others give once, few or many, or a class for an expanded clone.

CATSGNMQGNEQFF	TGTGCCACCAGTGGAAACATGCAGGGTAATGAGCAGTTCTTC	.	TRBJ2-1	TRBV24-1	.
CASSIGTSSVTDTQYF	TGTGCCAGCAGCATCGGGACTAGCAGCGTCACAGATACGCAGTATTTT	TRBD2	TRBJ2-3	TRBV5-5	many
CASSSFRSYEQYF	TGTGCCAGCAGCTCCTTCCGATCCTACGAGCAGTACTTC	.	TRBJ2-7	TRBV7-2	many
CASSTKRETYEQYF	TGTGCCAGTAGTACCAAGCGGGAGACGTACGAGCAGTACTTC	TRBD2	TRBJ2-7	TRBV19	few
CAARDTRGTDTQYF	TGTGCGGCGAGGGACACGCGCGGGACAGATACGCAGTATTTT	.	TRBJ2-3	TRBV6-1	few
CASSPRQGRTYNEQFF	TGTGCCAGCAGTCCACGACAGGGAAGGACCTACAATGAGCAGTTCTTC	TRBD1	TRBJ2-1	TRBV28	many
CASSQYGQGVIFTEAFF	TGTGCCAGCAGCCAATATGGACAGGGGGTGATCTTCACTGAAGCTTTCTTT	TRBD1	TRBJ1-1	TRBV14	many
CASRDRGGNQPQHF	TGTGCCAGCAGGGACAGGGGAGGCAATCAGCCCCAGCATTTT	TRBD1	TRBJ1-5	TRBV7-8	.
CASSLTTVSYEQYF	TGTGCCAGCAGTTTAACGACCGTCTCCTACGAGCAGTACTTC	.	TRBJ2-7	TRBV28	many
CASRGADANYGYTF	TGTGCCAGCAGGGGAGCGGACGCAAACTATGGCTACACCTTC	.	TRBJ1-2	TRBV28	many
CASSLNWAEGHGNTIYF	TGTGCCAGCAGCCTTAACTGGGCCGAGGGACATGGAAACACCATATATTTT	.	TRBJ1-3	TRBV5-6	many
CSVELDINEQFF	TGCAGCGTTGAACTAGATATCAATGAGCAGTTCTTC	.	TRBJ2-1	TRBV29-1	few
CASIGQGAGSGANVLTF	TGTGCCAGCATCGGACAGGGGGCTGGCTCTGGGGCCAACGTCCTGACTTTC	TRBD1	TRBJ2-6	TRBV6-1	many
CACSSRGLEYNEQFF	TGTGCCTGCAGCTCCCGGGGCCTAGAATACAATGAGCAGTTCTTC	.	TRBJ2-1	TRBV11-3	.
CASSRFLSGTENTEAFF	TGTGCCAGCAGCCGCTTCCTATCCGGGACCGAGAACACTGAAGCTTTCTTT	.	TRBJ1-1	TRBV7-9	many
CASSLKAGSSYEQYF	TGTGCCAGCAGCTTAAAGGCAGGGAGCTCCTACGAGCAGTACTTC	.	TRBJ2-7	TRBV7-9	few
CAWTRGGLSYGYTF	TGTGCCTGGACTCGCGGGGGGCTCAGCTATGGCTACACCTTC	.	TRBJ1-2	TRBV30	.